The T cell receptor (beta chain) under discussion was sequenced for a study of shared clonotypes between healthy human individuals. On the study more broadly: Used for every donor were three CD4 naive, three CD4 memory, two CD8 naive and one CD8 memory plate.

The V and J ends lost 3 bases and 4 bases respectively, with 14 bases between them. The CDR3 has 15 residues. Germline-derived CDR1 and CDR2 are SGDLS and YYNGEE. Whole-study findings and limits: There were few donors, and this limited the genetic and exposure-history diversity represented. Large sequencing depth failed to make sorted-subset sequencing complete, rarefaction showed. The expectation was that sequencing depth would affect clonotype sharing among donors.

Here immunoSEQ multiplex PCR was the method, and the copy in TCRdb shows in-frame clones only, minus some. The sample yields around 1.4 million clones, just under 99% seen once. Concerning this clone itself: Its specificity is unknown.

The source of this sequence is a man aged 30 to 39 in good health. The sequencing sample was made of naive CD4+ T cells sorted from blood. Stated subset: CD45RA+ positively selected. The chain has TRBV9 and TRBJ2-1, with D maybe TRBD1 (6 bases). CDR3 coding DNA: TGTGCCAGCAGCGCGACAGGCTCTCCGTACAATGAGCAGTTCTTC. Its protein product is CASSATGSPYNEQFF.